A single sample is the source of the 7 T cell receptor beta chains below, sequenced in a study of CD8 T cells in ankylosing spondylitis. Study-wide points: Blood of patients with ankylosing spondylitis appeared to be characterized by a TCR beta motif of about 8 highly homologous variants.

One entry per CDR3 protein, called by TCRdb with MiXCR from the 5' RACE reads. The table records 700,000 to 850,000 distinct CDR3 sequences, approximately 12% of them present only once. Their antigens are not known. Sequenced input: blood, either unsorted or a sorted T cell fraction (not recorded which). The source is a male donor with ankylosing spondylitis.

This clonotype has ten or more counts. The J gene is TRBJ2-5, the V gene TRBV7-2; TRBD1 is a possible D gene (5 bases). Germline CDR1 is SGHTA and CDR2 is FQGNSA. Trimming pared 3 bases from V and 5 bases from J, leaving 13 bases between. This CDR3 spans 14 amino acids. For the CDR3, the DNA is TGTGCCAGCAGCTTCGACAGTCTGAGGGAGACCCAGTACTTC. The encoded protein is CASSFDSLRETQYF.

The V call is TRBV18, the J call TRBJ2-3; D is perhaps TRBD2 (6 bases). The CDR3 sequence is 13 residues long. V was pared by 6 bases and J by 6 bases, with 13 bases between. CDR1 is KGHSH, CDR2 LQKENI, per germline. This CDR3 is CASSGRRVDTQYF. The CDR3 DNA is TGTGCCAGCTCGGGGCGGAGGGTCGATACGCAGTATTTT.

In this sample, this clonotype turned up a few times. The chain combines TRBV12-3 or TRBV12-4 with TRBJ1-2; D is unresolved. Trimming removed 5 bases at V and 2 bases at J, with 12 bases between. This CDR3 has 14 amino acids. CDR3 loop: CASSRSGPNYGYTF. The CDR3 DNA follows: TGTGCCAGCAGTCGCAGTGGCCCGAACTATGGCTACACCTTC.

This clonotype came up a few times. The J gene is TRBJ1-4, the V gene TRBV5-1; TRBD1 matches 7 bases. The V and J ends lost 2 bases and 7 bases, in that order; junction bases with no gene match: 5. The CDR3 covers 14 residues. Germline lookup yields CDR1 SGHRS and CDR2 YFSETQ. CDR3 sequence (DNA): TGCGCCAGCAGCTTCCTACAGGGGAGTGAAAAACTGTTTTTT. Its protein is CASSFLQGSEKLFF.

This clonotype was detected many times. The chain carries TRBV12-3 or TRBV12-4 and TRBJ2-3; D ambiguous. The CDR3 totals 15 residues. With 1 base removed from V and 2 bases from J, the gap between germline ends came to 10 bases. CDR3 DNA: TGTGCCAGCAGTTTAGGTGGGATTTACACAGATACGCAGTATTTT. Translated: CASSLGGIYTDTQYF.

A few counts support this clonotype. This chain joins TRBV25-1 and TRBJ2-7; the D call may be TRBD1 or TRBD2 (5 bases each). Looked up from germline, CDR1 is MGHDK and CDR2 is SYGVNS. V lost 7 bases and J 3 bases, leaving 13 bases between the germline ends. The CDR3 consists of 13 residues. The CDR3 sequence is CASTVGEIYEQYF. Written as DNA, the CDR3 is TGTGCCAGCACCGTGGGGGAGATCTACGAGCAGTACTTC.

This clonotype was detected a few times. The V call is TRBV20-1, the J call TRBJ1-1; D is possibly TRBD1 (6 bases). The CDR3 is 14 amino acids. CDR1 DFQATT and CDR2 SNEGSKA come from the germline V gene (reference sequence). V was clipped by 6 bases and J by 2 bases, with 16 bases between them. The CDR3, as DNA: TGCAGTGCCCGGGGGCCGGGACAAAACACTGAAGCTTTCTTT. It yields the protein CSARGPGQNTEAFF.